These 32 T cell receptor beta chains were sequenced from one sample in a study of blood T cell repertoires in COVID-19. Some clones are missing from TCRdb's copy, which holds only in-frame ones; the method was immunoSEQ multiplex PCR. The repertoire holds a few hundred thousand clones, about nine tenths seen once, with approximately 3.8% in the top ten. The source material was peripheral blood. These receptors were taken from a man aged 60-69 years who had recovered from COVID-19.

V usage is TRBV18 and J usage is TRBJ2-7; 8 bases line up with TRBD1. The CDR3 totals 14 residues. J gave up 5 bases and V 3 bases, and 6 bases lay outside the gene matches. Per the germline V gene, CDR1 is KGHSH and CDR2 is LQKENI. CDR3 DNA: TGTGCCAGCTCACCGGACAGGGTCCGCGACGAGCAGTACTTC. It codes for CASSPDRVRDEQYF.

This chain joins TRBV4-1 and TRBJ2-1; 8 bases line up with TRBD1. Germline V gives CDR1 MGHRA, CDR2 YSYEKL. The CDR3 is made up of 15 amino acids. Trimming took 5 bases from V and 2 from J; bases not matched to a gene: 5. The CDR3 here is CASSSAGGAYNEQFF. CDR3 nucleotide sequence: TGCGCCAGCAGCTCAGCAGGGGGCGCCTACAATGAGCAGTTCTTC.

The chain joins TRBV21-1 to TRBJ2-7; TRBD2, the table's D call, was not compared with the DNA. TRBV21-1 is classified as a pseudogene. This CDR3 has 15 amino acids. CDR3: CASSKEKEVPYEQYF. Written as DNA, the CDR3 is TGTGCCAGCAGCAAAGAGAAGGAGGTTCCCTACGAGCAGTACTTC.

This chain connects TRBV5-8 to TRBJ1-2; TRBD1 agrees at 7 bases. Per germline, CDR1 SGHTS and CDR2 YDEGEE. The ends lost 5 bases at V and 1 base at J; junction bases unmatched: 5. The CDR3 is 14 residues long. CDR3 protein: CASSYRGLNYGYTF. Here the CDR3 DNA reads TGTGCCAGCAGTTACAGGGGCCTTAACTATGGCTACACCTTC.

The count of this clone is one. This chain uses TRBV5-1 with TRBJ1-2, with D perhaps TRBD1 (6 bases). CDR1 is SGHRS and CDR2 is YFSETQ in the germline V gene. V shed 4 bases and J shed 6 bases, with 13 bases lying between them. The CDR3 contains 13 residues. CDR3 amino acids: CASSTSTGNGYTF. The CDR3 coding sequence is TGCGCCAGCAGCACCTCTACAGGGAATGGCTACACCTTC.

The rearrangement links TRBV29-1 to TRBJ1-2; 12 nucleotides agree with TRBD1. The CDR3 has 14 amino acids. Trimming cost V 6 bases and J 2 bases; bases outside gene matches: 4. CDR1 is SQVTM and CDR2 is ANQGSEA in the germline V gene. The CDR3 spells CSVGTGGANYGYTF. In DNA form, the CDR3 reads TGCAGCGTCGGGACAGGGGGCGCGAACTATGGCTACACCTTC.

The rearrangement uses TRBV27 and TRBJ1-5, with D maybe TRBD1 (5 bases). The CDR3 covers 15 residues. Trimming removed 5 bases at V and 2 bases at J, with 13 bases between. Germline CDR1 and CDR2: MNHEY and SMNVEV (reference sequence). The CDR3 loop is CASSLLGGGNQPQHF. The CDR3, as DNA: TGTGCCAGCAGTCTACTCGGAGGGGGCAATCAGCCCCAGCATTTT.

The V call is TRBV15, the J call TRBJ1-6, with D possibly matching TRBD1 (5 bases). Trimming stripped 3 bases from V and 10 bases from J, with 19 bases between. CDR1 is LNHNV and CDR2 is YYDKDF in the germline V gene (reference sequence). The CDR3 loop spans 16 amino acids. The CDR3 DNA reads as TGTGCCACCAGCAGGGTGGTGGGGCTTGGAATATCACCCCTCCACTTT. Amino acids: CATSRVVGLGISPLHF.

V gene TRBV6-5 combines with J gene TRBJ1-5, with D maybe TRBD1 (6 bases). The CDR3 consists of 14 residues. Germline V lookup: CDR1 MNHEY, CDR2 SVGAGI. Trimming left V 6 bases short and J 6 bases short, with 15 bases between. The CDR3 DNA reads as TGTGCCAGCAGGGACGGGGGGCAGAGTCAGCCCCAGCATTTT. Protein sequence: CASRDGGQSQPQHF.

The chain carries TRBV11-2 and TRBJ2-7, with a possible D match to TRBD2 (6 bases). With 4 bases removed from V and 7 bases from J, the gap between germline ends came to 20 bases. From germline, CDR1 is SGHAT and CDR2 FQNNGV. The CDR3 is 15 amino acids. The DNA for the CDR3 is TGTGCCAGCAGCTCTATCGCCGGGGGTGTTGGGGAGCAGTACTTC. Protein sequence: CASSSIAGGVGEQYF.

This rearrangement joins TRBV9 to TRBJ2-7; 12 nucleotides agree with TRBD2. The CDR3 runs 15 residues. After removal of 3 bases from V and 2 bases from J, the junction contained 3 bases not matched to a gene. The germline V gene encodes CDR1 SGDLS and CDR2 YYNGEE. In DNA form, the CDR3 reads TGTGCCAGCAGCGCATCTAGCGGGGGGGCCTACGAGCAGTACTTC. Translation: CASSASSGGAYEQYF.

The sample holds one count of this clone. V is TRBV5-6 and J is TRBJ2-7; 7 nucleotides align to TRBD1. Germline V gene lookup returns CDR1 SGHDT and CDR2 YYEEEE. The CDR3 has 19 amino acids. The V segment lost 0 bases and the J segment 5 bases; nucleotides outside the gene matches: 20. The CDR3 DNA sequence: TGTGCCAGCAGCTTGGCCGTCTTAAAAAAGGGGGCTCTAAGGCACGAGCAGTACTTC. Its translation: CASSLAVLKKGALRHEQYF.

The CDR3 bases are TGTGCCTGGAGTGTACTACAGGGTATCGGGGAGCTGTTTTTT. Amino acids: CAWSVLQGIGELFF. V gene TRBV30 combines with J gene TRBJ2-2, with D possibly TRBD1 on 6 matching bases. This CDR3 comprises 14 residues. Germline V gives CDR1 GTSNPN, CDR2 SVGIG (reference sequence). V was shortened by 0 bases and J by 7 bases, with 12 bases between the two germline ends.

The chain has TRBV4-1 and TRBJ1-2; possible D gene TRBD1, 5 bases. The CDR3 length is 14 residues. Germline CDR1 MGHRA, CDR2 YSYEKL. Between the trimmed V and J ends, which lost 0 bases and 2 bases, there was a span of 7 bases. CDR3 sequence (DNA): TGCGCCAGCAGCCAAGATAACAGGAACTATGGCTACACCTTC. Its translation: CASSQDNRNYGYTF.

The rearrangement joins TRBV29-1 to TRBJ1-3, with D perhaps TRBD1 (5 bases). CDR1 SQVTM and CDR2 ANQGSEA come from the germline V gene. The CDR3 totals 13 residues. The V end was cut by 4 bases, the J end by 4 bases, with 11 bases between. The CDR3 DNA is TGCAGCGTTGTGAAGGGGAAGGGAAACACCATATATTTT. It encodes CSVVKGKGNTIYF.

The chain is built from TRBV7-6 and TRBJ2-3, with TRBD2 matching over 8 bases. V shed 3 bases, J shed 3 bases, and the junction held 5 bases outside the gene matches. Germline CDR1 reads SGHVS; CDR2 reads FNYEAQ. This CDR3 contains 15 residues. CDR3 sequence (DNA): TGTGCCAGCAGCTTGAGCGGGGGAAGAACAGATACGCAGTATTTT. Protein product: CASSLSGGRTDTQYF.

This clone was seen once. CDR3 amino acids: CASSYPNRGPNYGYTF. Here the CDR3 DNA reads TGTGCCAGCAGTTACCCAAACAGGGGTCCAAACTATGGCTACACCTTC. The chain combines TRBV6-2 or TRBV6-3 with TRBJ1-2, with TRBD1 identical over 7 bases. Unmatched junction bases numbered 8, after V lost 2 bases and J lost 2 bases. The CDR3 is 16 amino acids. Germline V gene data show CDR1 as MNHEY and CDR2 as SVGEGT.

The rearrangement uses TRBV18 and TRBJ2-7; 7 bases match TRBD2. The CDR3 is made up of 15 amino acids. Germline lookup yields CDR1 KGHSH and CDR2 LQKENI. V lost 5 bases, J lost 2 bases, and 9 bases stayed unmatched. The CDR3 coding sequence is TGTGCCAGCTCAGGGGGGGTCTCGATAACCTACGAGCAGTACTTC. Translation: CASSGGVSITYEQYF. The variable domain in full, completed from reference TRBV18 and TRBJ2-7, reads NAGVMQNPRHLVRRRGQEARLRCSPMKGHSHVYWYRQLPEEGLKFMVYLQKENIIDESGMPKERFSAEFPKEGPSILRIQQVVRGDSAAYFCASSGGVSITYEQYFGPGTRLTVT.

For this clone: At one end the junction does not follow the germline gene, possibly because of a read error. This chain uses TRBV3-1 (or the pseudogene TRBV3-2) with TRBJ2-7; a weak D match, TRBD2 (7 bases). Germline CDR1 reads LGHDT; CDR2 reads YNNKEL (reference sequence). This CDR3 region has 13 residues. The CDR3 DNA follows: TGTGCCAGCCGGGGGGCAGCCTCCCACGAGCAGTACTTC. Translation: CASRGAASHEQYF.

The gene calls are TRBV11-3 and TRBJ2-1, with D possibly matching TRBD2 (5 bases). The germline V gene encodes CDR1 SGHNT and CDR2 YENEEA. Trimming removed 3 bases at V and 6 bases at J, with 6 bases between. The CDR3 extends over 12 amino acids. Here the CDR3 reads CASSFRGNEQFF. CDR3 sequence (DNA): TGTGCCAGCAGCTTCCGGGGCAATGAGCAGTTCTTC.

The V gene is TRBV6-5, the J gene TRBJ1-6, with 8 bases aligning to TRBD1. The CDR3 has 14 residues. V trimming: 5 bases; J trimming: 8 bases; junction bases outside the gene matches: 5. CDR1 MNHEY and CDR2 SVGAGI come from the germline V gene. CDR3 nucleotides: TGTGCCAGCAGTCTGCAGGGGGCTGATTCACCCCTCCACTTT. It encodes CASSLQGADSPLHF.

The V and J genes are TRBV5-1 and TRBJ2-5; D possibly corresponds to TRBD1 (6 bases). V was clipped by 2 bases and J by 3 bases, with 14 bases between them. In germline, CDR1 is SGHRS, CDR2 YFSETQ. The CDR3 has 15 amino acids. The CDR3 reads CASSFMLGAEETQYF. The DNA for the CDR3 is TGCGCCAGCAGCTTTATGTTGGGGGCTGAAGAGACCCAGTACTTC.

The chain links TRBV18 to TRBJ1-1; D remains unclear. CDR3 length: 13 residues. The V and J ends lost 2 bases and 2 bases respectively, with 6 bases between them. Germline CDR1 and CDR2: KGHSH and LQKENI. The CDR3 region has the DNA TGTGCCAGCTCACCAGGGCCCAACACTGAAGCTTTCTTT. Translating gives CASSPGPNTEAFF.

V is TRBV19 and J is TRBJ1-6; TRBD1 aligns across 7 bases. The CDR3 spans 14 residues. CDR1 and CDR2 (germline): LNHDA, SQIVND (reference sequence). V lost 4 bases, J lost 10 bases, and 7 bases stayed unmatched. CDR3 in amino acids: CASSNRGSESPLHF. CDR3 DNA sequence: TGTGCCAGTAGTAACAGGGGATCTGAGTCACCCCTCCACTTT.

This sequence joins TRBV5-1 and TRBJ2-7; tentative D call: TRBD1 (6 bases). Trimming removed 3 bases from V and 2 bases from J, with 15 bases in between. Germline CDR1 SGHRS, CDR2 YFSETQ. The CDR3 length is 15 residues. For the CDR3, the DNA is TGCGCCAGCAGCTCACACCGGGACACCACCTACGAGCAGTACTTC. It codes for CASSSHRDTTYEQYF.

This clone was detected a few times. The gene calls are TRBV19 and TRBJ1-2, with D tentatively TRBD1 (6 bases). This CDR3 is 14 amino acids long. Germline V gene data show CDR1 as LNHDA and CDR2 as SQIVND (reference sequence). V dropped 4 bases and J dropped 6 bases, with 15 bases sitting between them. The CDR3 sequence is CASSRTVSGDGYTF. The DNA for the CDR3 is TGTGCCAGTAGTAGGACAGTGTCCGGGGATGGCTACACCTTC.

This rearrangement joins TRBV9 to TRBJ2-3, with D tentatively TRBD2 (6 bases). Germline-derived CDR1 and CDR2 are SGDLS and YYNGEE. The length of the CDR3 is 15 residues. The V end was cut by 0 bases, the J end by 2 bases, with 10 bases between. The CDR3 DNA follows: TGTGCCAGCAGCGTAGCTAGCGCCCTCACAGATACGCAGTATTTT. Translating gives CASSVASALTDTQYF.

The genes are TRBV24-1 and TRBJ2-5; D is possibly TRBD2 (6 bases). CDR1 and CDR2 from the germline V gene are KGHDR and SFDVKD. V lost 5 bases and J lost 9, with 18 bases in between. The CDR3 length is 14 residues. For the CDR3, the DNA is TGTGCCACCAGTGGCCAGGGAGGCAGAGAACCCCAGTACTTC. It specifies CATSGQGGREPQYF.

The V gene is TRBV18, the J gene TRBJ1-1; TRBD1 aligns across 7 bases. The trim removed 8 bases at V and 3 bases at J, leaving 6 bases unmatched. The CDR3 is made up of 13 amino acids. The germline gives CDR1 KGHSH, CDR2 LQKENI. The CDR3 coding sequence is TGTGCCAGCACAAACAGGGGAGACACTGAAGCTTTCTTT. Translation gives CASTNRGDTEAFF.

This clone was seen once. The V gene is TRBV29-1, the J gene TRBJ1-2; the match to TRBD1 covers 10 bases. This CDR3 spans 13 amino acids. V trimming: 6 bases; J trimming: 4 bases; junction bases outside the gene matches: 5. CDR1 is SQVTM and CDR2 is ANQGSEA in the germline V gene. The chain's CDR3 is CSVGQGIPYGYTF. The CDR3 coding sequence is TGCAGCGTGGGACAGGGGATACCCTATGGCTACACCTTC.

This chain joins TRBV9 and TRBJ2-3; D call uncertain. The CDR3 spans 13 residues. Trimming removed 4 bases at V and 0 bases at J, with 6 bases between. From germline, CDR1 is SGDLS and CDR2 YYNGEE. The CDR3 protein is CASSSSSTDTQYF. CDR3 in DNA: TGTGCCAGCAGCTCTTCTAGCACAGATACGCAGTATTTT.

V and J are TRBV5-5 and TRBJ1-5; TRBD1 agrees at 9 bases. Germline-derived CDR1 and CDR2 are SGHKS and YYEKEE (reference sequence). CDR3 length: 17 amino acids. Losses at the gene ends were 0 bases for V and 8 bases for J; bases not matched to a gene: 12. The CDR3 loop reads CASSLGSGTGNMEPQHF. The CDR3, as DNA: TGTGCCAGCAGCTTGGGGTCCGGGACAGGGAATATGGAGCCCCAGCATTTT.